Listed below are T cell receptor beta chains from one sample, sequenced in a study of long-term antiretroviral therapy in people with HIV. Repertoires were generated with immunoSEQ multiplex PCR, while TCRdb's copy carries only in-frame clones and drops some. The table has more than 20,000 clones, approximately 81% seen once. Here the sequenced sample was unsorted PBMCs, taken 2.3 years after starting antiretroviral therapy. Every receptor here comes from a man between 35 and 55 years old with HIV. Each CDR3 is given with its conserved first and last residue. Fields, in order: J gene, clone size, D gene, V gene, CDR3 DNA, CDR3 protein. D genes are given only for firm matches. Clone sizes are given selectively: once, few, many, or a class where the clone is expanded.

j_gene: TRBJ1-6
abundance: NA
d_gene: NA
v_gene: TRBV6-5
CDR3nt: TGTGCCAGCAGTCCCGGGCTAAATTCACCCCTCCACTTT
CDR3aa: CASSPGLNSPLHF

j_gene: TRBJ1-2
abundance: NA
d_gene: NA
v_gene: TRBV2
CDR3nt: TGTGCCAGCAGACGGACTCCAGCGAACTATGGCTACACCTTC
CDR3aa: CASRRTPANYGYTF

j_gene: TRBJ1-1
abundance: NA
d_gene: TRBD1
v_gene: TRBV5-1
CDR3nt: TGCGCCAGCAGCTACAGGGGGGGCACTGAAGCTTTCTTT
CDR3aa: CASSYRGGTEAFF

j_gene: TRBJ1-4
abundance: NA
d_gene: NA
v_gene: TRBV29-1
CDR3nt: TGCAGTATGTTTATTGGGGGTCTGGAAAAACTGTTTTTT
CDR3aa: CSMFIGGLEKLFF

j_gene: TRBJ2-2
abundance: few
d_gene: NA
v_gene: TRBV14
CDR3nt: TGTGCCAGCAGCCTCGGATGGTACACCGGGGAGCTGTTTTTT
CDR3aa: CASSLGWYTGELFF

j_gene: TRBJ2-3
abundance: NA
d_gene: TRBD2
v_gene: TRBV5-8
CDR3nt: TGTGCCAGCATCCCAGGGACTAAGGAAATAGATACGCAGTATTTT
CDR3aa: CASIPGTKEIDTQYF

j_gene: TRBJ1-1
abundance: NA
d_gene: NA
v_gene: TRBV23-1
CDR3nt: TGCGCCAGCAGTCAATCGTTGGACAGAAGTAGTGAAGCTTTCTTT
CDR3aa: CASSQSLDRSSEAFF

j_gene: TRBJ1-4
abundance: NA
d_gene: NA
v_gene: TRBV2
CDR3nt: TGTGCCAGCAGTGAAAGCCTTAGATTAGAGGAAAAACTGTTTTTT
CDR3aa: CASSESLRLEEKLFF

j_gene: TRBJ2-5
abundance: NA
d_gene: TRBD1
v_gene: TRBV12-5
CDR3nt: TGTGCTAGTGATCAGGGGGTCGGGGAGACCCAGTACTTC
CDR3aa: CASDQGVGETQYF

j_gene: TRBJ1-1
abundance: NA
d_gene: TRBD1
v_gene: TRBV10-3
CDR3nt: TGTGCCATCAGTGACCACGTCCAGACAGGGGGGTTGGCTTTCTTT
CDR3aa: CAISDHVQTGGLAFF

j_gene: TRBJ2-7
abundance: NA
d_gene: TRBD1
v_gene: TRBV5-1
CDR3nt: TGCGCCAGCGACTCCGGGACAGGGTCGGGCGAGCAGTACTTC
CDR3aa: CASDSGTGSGEQYF

j_gene: TRBJ2-3
abundance: NA
d_gene: TRBD1
v_gene: TRBV27
CDR3nt: TGTGCCAGCAGTCCAGGGACAGGGTTAGATACGCAGTATTTT
CDR3aa: CASSPGTGLDTQYF

j_gene: TRBJ2-3
abundance: NA
d_gene: TRBD2
v_gene: TRBV7-6
CDR3nt: TGTGCCAGCAGTGTTAGCGGGAGAACAGATACGCAGTATTTT
CDR3aa: CASSVSGRTDTQYF

j_gene: TRBJ2-2
abundance: NA
d_gene: TRBD1
v_gene: TRBV5-1
CDR3nt: TGCGCCAGCAGCTGGTCCTCAGGGGGCGGCGGGGAGCTGTTTTTT
CDR3aa: CASSWSSGGGGELFF

j_gene: TRBJ2-7
abundance: NA
d_gene: NA
v_gene: TRBV19
CDR3nt: TGTGCCAGTAGTATAGATACCGGGGGAGGAGGGGAGCAGTACTTC
CDR3aa: CASSIDTGGGGEQYF

j_gene: TRBJ1-1
abundance: NA
d_gene: NA
v_gene: TRBV20-1
CDR3nt: TGCAGTGCTCTGGGGAACACTGAAGCTTTCTTT
CDR3aa: CSALGNTEAFF

j_gene: TRBJ1-2
abundance: NA
d_gene: TRBD1
v_gene: TRBV7-8
CDR3nt: TGTGCCAGCAGCTATAGACAGGGTGATAACTATGGCTACACCTTC
CDR3aa: CASSYRQGDNYGYTF

j_gene: TRBJ2-3
abundance: NA
d_gene: NA
v_gene: TRBV21-1
CDR3nt: TGTGCCAGCAGCAGCCCCCTGGCGGGAGGTCTTTATCTCACAGATACGCAGTATTTT
CDR3aa: CASSSPLAGGLYLTDTQYF

j_gene: TRBJ1-2
abundance: few
d_gene: TRBD1
v_gene: TRBV5-8
CDR3nt: TGTGCCAGCAGGAGGGGACAGTCGAACTATGGCTACACCTTC
CDR3aa: CASRRGQSNYGYTF

j_gene: TRBJ2-5
abundance: NA
d_gene: TRBD2
v_gene: TRBV27
CDR3nt: TGTGCCAGCAGGGGACTAGCGGGAGGTACACAAGAGACCCAGTACTTC
CDR3aa: CASRGLAGGTQETQYF

j_gene: TRBJ2-3
abundance: NA
d_gene: TRBD1
v_gene: TRBV5-5
CDR3nt: TGTGCCAGCAGCTTGGACAGGGGAGATACGCAGTATTTT
CDR3aa: CASSLDRGDTQYF

j_gene: TRBJ1-1
abundance: NA
d_gene: TRBD1
v_gene: TRBV7-9
CDR3nt: TGTGCCAGCAGCCGGTTTCACAGGGGGACCACTGAAGCTTTCTTT
CDR3aa: CASSRFHRGTTEAFF

j_gene: TRBJ1-2
abundance: NA
d_gene: NA
v_gene: TRBV30
CDR3nt: TGTGCCTGGAGTGTAAAGGAAACTAACTATGGCTACACCTTC
CDR3aa: CAWSVKETNYGYTF

j_gene: TRBJ1-1
abundance: NA
d_gene: TRBD1
v_gene: TRBV11-2
CDR3nt: TGTGCCAGCAGTCGGGACAGGGGTGAGAACACTGAAGCTTTCTTT
CDR3aa: CASSRDRGENTEAFF

j_gene: TRBJ1-1
abundance: NA
d_gene: NA
v_gene: TRBV2
CDR3nt: TGTGCCAGCAGGGGGGTAGGGGGGGCCAACACTGAAGCTTTCTTT
CDR3aa: CASRGVGGANTEAFF

j_gene: TRBJ2-4
abundance: NA
d_gene: TRBD1
v_gene: TRBV7-9
CDR3nt: TGTGCCAGCAGCCGGGACAGAAACATTCAGTACTTC
CDR3aa: CASSRDRNIQYF

j_gene: TRBJ2-3
abundance: once
d_gene: NA
v_gene: TRBV5-1
CDR3nt: TGCGCCAGCAGTGTGGCGCCGACAGATACGCAGTATTTT
CDR3aa: CASSVAPTDTQYF

j_gene: TRBJ2-1
abundance: NA
d_gene: TRBD2
v_gene: TRBV7-9
CDR3nt: TGTGCCAGCAGCCCGACTAGCGGGGGGATCAATGAGCAGTTCTTC
CDR3aa: CASSPTSGGINEQFF

j_gene: TRBJ2-7
abundance: NA
d_gene: NA
v_gene: TRBV4-1
CDR3nt: TGCGCCAGCAGCCCTTCATTTATGACTGGCGGCTACGAGCAGTACTTC
CDR3aa: CASSPSFMTGGYEQYF

j_gene: TRBJ1-1
abundance: NA
d_gene: NA
v_gene: TRBV30
CDR3nt: TGTGCCTGGAGTGTTTGGGGGAGTCAGACTGAAGCTTTCTTT
CDR3aa: CAWSVWGSQTEAFF

j_gene: TRBJ2-7
abundance: NA
d_gene: NA
v_gene: TRBV25-1
CDR3nt: TGTGCCAGCAGTGAAAGGTACGAGCAGTACTTC
CDR3aa: CASSERYEQYF

j_gene: TRBJ2-7
abundance: NA
d_gene: TRBD1
v_gene: TRBV5-6
CDR3nt: TGTGCCAGCAGCTTTCTGGACAGGACTTACGAGCAGTACTTC
CDR3aa: CASSFLDRTYEQYF

j_gene: TRBJ2-1
abundance: NA
d_gene: NA
v_gene: TRBV18
CDR3nt: TGTGCCAGCTCAACTGGACAGAAGATCATCGACGCCTACAATGAGCAGTTCTTC
CDR3aa: CASSTGQKIIDAYNEQFF

j_gene: TRBJ2-2
abundance: few
d_gene: NA
v_gene: TRBV6-6
CDR3nt: TGTGCCAGCAGTTACACGGGGCTTGACACCGGGGAGCTGTTTTTT
CDR3aa: CASSYTGLDTGELFF